The 25 T cell receptor beta chains reported below all come from one sample, sequenced in a study of shared clonotypes between healthy human individuals. It was CD45RO-negative cells, positively selected for CCR7, that made up naive CD8 cells, with terminally differentiated effector memory CD45RA+ cells excluded. Sequencing used immunoSEQ multiplex PCR; TCRdb keeps in-frame clones, though not all of them. The table includes around 620,000 clones, 85% to 95% detected once. The sequenced sample consisted of naive CD8+ T cells sorted from blood. The origin of the receptors is a woman in her 30s in good health.

V gene TRBV11-1 combines with J gene TRBJ2-3, with 7 bases aligning to TRBD2. J gave up 0 bases and V 2 bases, and 5 bases lay outside the gene matches. The CDR3 is made up of 16 amino acids. Germline assignment: CDR1 SGHAT and CDR2 FQDESV (reference sequence). Here the CDR3 DNA reads TGTGCCAGCAGCTTATTGACTAGCCCTAGCACAGATACGCAGTATTTT. Translation: CASSLLTSPSTDTQYF.

The V and J genes are TRBV29-1 and TRBJ2-7, with TRBD1 as a possible D gene (5 bases). This CDR3 is 13 amino acids long. Trimming took 3 bases from V and 3 from J, leaving 12 bases between them. Looked up from germline, CDR1 is SQVTM and CDR2 is ANQGSEA. CDR3 sequence: CSVETESNYEQYF. The CDR3 DNA reads as TGCAGCGTTGAGACAGAGTCGAACTACGAGCAGTACTTC.

This rearrangement joins TRBV19 to TRBJ2-1, with 10 bases that match TRBD1. V dropped 5 bases and J dropped 3; count of bases not matched to a gene: 7. Germline V gives CDR1 LNHDA, CDR2 SQIVND (reference sequence). The CDR3 covers 16 residues. The CDR3 nucleotides are TGTGCCAGTAGTCCGCCGGGACAGGGGAGCTACAATGAGCAGTTCTTC. Translated, it gives CASSPPGQGSYNEQFF.

The rearrangement links TRBV6-5 to TRBJ1-1; weak D call: TRBD1 (5 bases). Germline-derived CDR1 and CDR2 are MNHEY and SVGAGI. The CDR3 runs 13 residues. V lost 2 bases and J 4 bases, leaving 8 bases between the germline ends. The CDR3 DNA reads as TGTGCCAGCAGTTACACGGGGGTCACTGAAGCTTTCTTT. Translating gives CASSYTGVTEAFF.

This chain uses TRBV6-5 with TRBJ1-2; D is unclear. The V end was cut by 8 bases, the J end by 7 bases, with 14 bases between. The CDR3 runs 12 residues. CDR1 and CDR2 (germline): MNHEY, SVGAGI. The CDR3 DNA reads TGTGCCAGCGGTAATTGGAACATTGGCTACACCTTC. Protein sequence: CASGNWNIGYTF.

The CDR3 bases are TGTGCCAGCAGAGGGGAGGTAGCGGGAGGGCCTGGCGAGCAGTACTTC. It codes for CASRGEVAGGPGEQYF. The chain employs TRBV7-2 and TRBJ2-7; 11 nucleotides align to TRBD2. Trimming cost V 6 bases and J 6 bases; bases outside gene matches: 13. This CDR3 contains 16 residues. CDR1 and CDR2 (germline): SGHTA, FQGNSA.

The rearrangement links TRBV28 to TRBJ2-5, with D perhaps TRBD1 or TRBD2 (5 bases each). The V end lost 3 bases, the J end lost 5 bases, and 16 bases lay between the germline ends. This CDR3 contains 15 residues. The V gene's germline CDR1 is MDHEN and CDR2 SYDVKM. CDR3 sequence reads: CASSFREGKGETQYF. The CDR3 DNA is TGTGCCAGCAGTTTCAGAGAGGGGAAGGGGGAGACCCAGTACTTC.

The chain joins TRBV7-9 to TRBJ1-1; D is uncertain. Germline values: CDR1 SEHNR, CDR2 FQNEAQ (reference sequence). The V end lost 8 bases, the J end lost 6 bases, and 10 bases lay between the germline ends. CDR3 length: 11 amino acids. The CDR3 sequence: CASGPGAEAFF. Here the CDR3 DNA reads TGTGCCAGCGGCCCCGGGGCTGAAGCTTTCTTT. The full variable domain, its missing parts supplied by reference TRBV7-9 and TRBJ1-1, is DTGVSQNPRHKITKRGQNVTFRCDPISEHNRLYWYRQTLGQGPEFLTYFQNEAQLEKSRLLSDRFSAERPKGSFSTLEIQRTEQGDSAMYLCASGPGAEAFFGQGTRLTVV.

The chain joins TRBV11-2 to TRBJ2-1; 7 nucleotides align to TRBD2. The junction had 17 bases not matched to a gene; V was cut back by 6 bases and J by 6 bases. Germline V CDR1 and CDR2: SGHAT, FQNNGV. The CDR3 runs to 17 residues. CDR3 sequence: CASRLLRGAGVPNEQFF. The CDR3 DNA follows: TGTGCCAGCAGGCTCCTGAGGGGTGCGGGAGTCCCCAATGAGCAGTTCTTC. Complete variable domain (other parts from reference TRBV11-2 and TRBJ2-1): EAGVAQSPRYKIIEKRQSVAFWCNPISGHATLYWYQQILGQGPKLLIQFQNNGVVDDSQLPKDRFSAERLKGVDSTLKIQPAKLEDSAVYLCASRLLRGAGVPNEQFFGPGTRLTVL.

The rearrangement links TRBV5-1 to TRBJ1-4, with a tentative D call TRBD1 (5 bases). There are 16 residues in the CDR3. Trimming stripped 3 bases from V and 2 bases from J, with 14 bases between. Germline V CDR1 and CDR2: SGHRS, YFSETQ. The CDR3 reads CASSWGRQRTNEKLFF. DNA for the CDR3: TGCGCCAGCAGCTGGGGCAGACAGCGCACTAATGAAAAACTGTTTTTT.

The J gene is TRBJ2-7, the V gene TRBV13, with D perhaps TRBD2 (5 bases). V was pared by 5 bases and J by 4 bases, with 18 bases between. The CDR3 is made up of 15 amino acids. CDR1 is PRHDT and CDR2 is FYEKMQ in the germline V gene (reference sequence). The CDR3 DNA sequence: TGTGCCAGCAGCAAAACTAGAGACTTAGGTTACGAGCAGTACTTC. Translated, it gives CASSKTRDLGYEQYF. The variable domain in full, with the rest retrieved from reference TRBV13 and TRBJ2-7, is AAGVIQSPRHLIKEKRETATLKCYPIPRHDTVYWYQQGPGQDPQFLISFYEKMQSDKGSIPDRFSAQQFSDYHSELNMSSLELGDSALYFCASSKTRDLGYEQYFGPGTRLTVT.

V and J are TRBV21-1 and TRBJ2-7; the D call of TRBD2 is as the table states it, not checked on the DNA. TRBV21-1 is termed a pseudogene. The CDR3 has 15 residues. The CDR3 loop reads CASSKWLAGSYEQYF. Here the CDR3 DNA reads TGTGCCAGCAGCAAGTGGCTAGCGGGCAGCTACGAGCAGTACTTC.

J is TRBJ2-7 and V is TRBV5-1; D remains unclear. CDR3 length equals 15 residues. Trimming stripped 1 base from V and 12 bases from J, with 23 bases between. The germline V gene encodes CDR1 SGHRS and CDR2 YFSETQ. The CDR3 loop reads CASSLSRQPKYTRYF. CDR3 sequence (DNA): TGCGCCAGCAGCTTGTCCAGGCAACCCAAATATACGAGGTACTTC.

The genes are TRBV27 and TRBJ2-7; D remains ambiguous. The CDR3 is made up of 13 amino acids. V lost 0 bases, J lost 6 bases, and 9 bases lay in between. Per the germline V gene, CDR1 is MNHEY and CDR2 is SMNVEV (reference sequence). CDR3 amino acids: CASSLSAASEQYF. CDR3 bases: TGTGCCAGCAGTTTATCGGCGGCCTCCGAGCAGTACTTC.

The chain combines TRBV2 with TRBJ2-7; 9 bases align to TRBD1. Germline V gene lookup returns CDR1 SNHLY and CDR2 FYNNEI. This CDR3 spans 15 amino acids. After removal of 7 bases from V and 4 bases from J, the junction contained 11 bases not matched to a gene. CDR3 DNA sequence: TGTGCCAGCACACCGGGACAGGGCTCGCGGTACGAGCAGTACTTC. It encodes CASTPGQGSRYEQYF.

This clone was seen once. This chain links TRBV7-3 with TRBJ2-7; D is perhaps TRBD1 or TRBD2 (6 bases each). V lost 5 bases to trimming and J lost 0 bases, with 14 bases between them. This CDR3 comprises 15 residues. Looked up from germline, CDR1 is SGHTA and CDR2 is FQGTGA. CDR3 in amino acids: CASSQGGGTSYEQYF. CDR3 DNA: TGTGCCAGCAGCCAAGGAGGGGGGACCTCCTACGAGCAGTACTTC.

The V and J genes are TRBV28 and TRBJ1-4; D gene unclear. Trimming stripped 3 bases from V and 4 bases from J, with 9 bases between. CDR3 size: 14 residues. The germline gives CDR1 MDHEN, CDR2 SYDVKM. The DNA for the CDR3 is TGTGCCAGCAGTTTCCTGCAGATTAATGAAAAACTGTTTTTT. Amino acid sequence: CASSFLQINEKLFF.

The chain combines TRBV27 with TRBJ1-1, with D unresolved. The CDR3 loop spans 13 amino acids. The ends were cut back, 5 bases at V and 5 bases at J, with 12 bases in the middle. Looked up from germline, CDR1 is MNHEY and CDR2 is SMNVEV (reference sequence). CDR3 sequence reads: CASSPGVATEAFF. The DNA of the CDR3 is TGTGCCAGCAGTCCCGGGGTCGCGACTGAAGCTTTCTTT.

This clone occurred once. The rearrangement joins TRBV27 to TRBJ1-1; 8 positions agree with TRBD1. V shed 0 bases and J 1 base; nucleotides not matched to a gene: 4. Germline loops: CDR1 MNHEY, CDR2 SMNVEV (reference sequence). This CDR3 is built from 16 residues. The CDR3: CASSLSPGGGNTEAFF. The CDR3 DNA follows: TGTGCCAGCAGTTTATCGCCAGGGGGCGGGAACACTGAAGCTTTCTTT.

In its sample, this clone was seen once. This chain's CDR3 is CASSQGVTSGSYEQFF. The CDR3 DNA sequence: TGTGCCAGCAGCCAAGGTGTCACTAGCGGGAGCTATGAGCAGTTCTTC. V gene TRBV14 combines with J gene TRBJ2-1; 11 bases match TRBD2. CDR3 length: 16 residues. Germline V gene data show CDR1 as SGHDN and CDR2 as FVKESK. V lost 1 base, J lost 8 bases, and 7 bases stayed unmatched.

The rearrangement uses TRBV7-9 and TRBJ2-7; the D gene is possibly TRBD1 (6 bases). The CDR3 spans 14 residues. Germline CDR1 reads SEHNR; CDR2 reads FQNEAQ (reference sequence). V was pared by 3 bases and J by 5 bases, with 14 bases between. The CDR3 DNA sequence: TGTGCCAGCAGCTTTTCTCCAGGGGTCCACGAGCAGTACTTC. Amino acids: CASSFSPGVHEQYF. Filled out from reference TRBV7-9 and TRBJ2-7, the complete variable domain reads DTGVSQNPRHKITKRGQNVTFRCDPISEHNRLYWYRQTLGQGPEFLTYFQNEAQLEKSRLLSDRFSAERPKGSFSTLEIQRTEQGDSAMYLCASSFSPGVHEQYFGPGTRLTVT.

A single count supports this clone. The rearrangement links TRBV4-1 to TRBJ2-1, with 7 bases aligning to TRBD2. Germline-derived CDR1 and CDR2 are MGHRA and YSYEKL. After removal of 5 bases from V and 4 bases from J, the junction contained 5 bases not matched to a gene. This CDR3 region has 14 residues. CDR3 residues: CASSTSAFYNEQFF. In DNA form, the CDR3 reads TGCGCCAGCAGCACTAGCGCCTTTTACAATGAGCAGTTCTTC.

The chain combines TRBV9 with TRBJ2-1; TRBD2 matches 8 bases. Trimming at V came to 0 bases and at J to 4 bases, leaving 3 bases not matched to a gene. The CDR3 runs 15 residues. Germline V gene sequence: CDR1 SGDLS, CDR2 YYNGEE. The CDR3 nucleotides are TGTGCCAGCAGCGTAGTAGCGGGACAATACAATGAGCAGTTCTTC. The encoded protein is CASSVVAGQYNEQFF.

The V and J genes are TRBV15 and TRBJ2-5; TRBD1 aligns across 9 bases. Germline CDR1 LNHNV, CDR2 YYDKDF (reference sequence). This CDR3 is built from 15 residues. After removal of 4 bases from V and 1 base from J, the junction contained 4 bases not matched to a gene. In DNA, the CDR3 is TGTGCCACCAGCATGGGGACAGGGATCCAAGAGACCCAGTACTTC. Residues: CATSMGTGIQETQYF. Complete variable domain (other parts from reference TRBV15 and TRBJ2-5): DAMVIQNPRYQVTQFGKPVTLSCSQTLNHNVMYWYQQKSSQAPKLLFHYYDKDFNNEADTPDNFQSRRPNTSFCFLDIRSPGLGDTAMYLCATSMGTGIQETQYFGPGTRLLVL.

This clone was counted a single time. The genes are TRBV2 and TRBJ2-7; D not resolved. The V end was cut by 5 bases, the J end by 7 bases, with 15 bases between. The CDR3 loop spans 13 amino acids. Germline loops: CDR1 SNHLY, CDR2 FYNNEI. CDR3 amino acids: CASSPPPAREQYF. The CDR3 DNA reads as TGTGCCAGCAGTCCACCCCCCGCGCGTGAGCAGTACTTC. Based on the CDR3 plus reference TRBV2 and TRBJ2-7, the full variable domain is EPEVTQTPSHQVTQMGQEVILRCVPISNHLYFYWYRQILGQKVEFLVSFYNNEISEKSEIFDDQFSVERPDGSNFTLKIRSTKLEDSAMYFCASSPPPAREQYFGPGTRLTVT.